These 7 T cell receptor beta chains were sequenced from one sample in a study of shared clonotypes between healthy human individuals (dated by TCRdb to between 2020 and 2021). Libraries were made using the immunoSEQ multiplex PCR assay. Imported from immuneACCESS, the table was reduced by TCRdb to in-frame sequences with V and J called. These copies leave out some clones; in studies compared against another copy, an unresolved V gene accounts for under half, and the cause of the remainder is not known. The sample profile shows hundreds of thousands of clones; 95% to 98% of them were found once. About 0.06% of the sample is in the top ten clones. Sequencing was carried out using naive CD4+ T cells sorted from blood. The label giving this sample's cell subset or site can be read as: CD45RA+ positively selected. The receptors were gathered from a woman aged 25-40 years in good health.

The gene calls are TRBV6-1 and TRBJ1-5, with 10 bases lining up with TRBD1. Trimming took 6 bases from V and 2 from J; bases not matched to a gene: 4. Germline values: CDR1 MNHNS, CDR2 SASEGT. The CDR3 runs to 15 residues. The CDR3 nucleotides are TGTGCCAGCAGATCCGGACAGGGGGGCAATCAGCCCCAGCATTTT. Translating gives CASRSGQGGNQPQHF.

The V and J genes are TRBV2 and TRBJ2-5, with TRBD2 identical over 9 bases. Germline V gene data show CDR1 as SNHLY and CDR2 as FYNNEI. The J segment lost 4 bases and the V segment lost 6 bases, leaving 9 bases of the junction unmatched. The CDR3 extends over 15 amino acids. CDR3 in DNA: TGTGCCAGCAGGGGGCAGAGAGCGGGAGGAGAGACCCAGTACTTC. It translates to CASRGQRAGGETQYF.

The chain employs TRBV10-3 and TRBJ1-5, with D uncertain. This CDR3 region has 13 residues. V lost 8 bases, J lost 7 bases, and 15 bases lay in between. CDR1 is ENHRY and CDR2 is SYGVKD in the germline V gene. In DNA form, the CDR3 reads TGTGCCATCGGCAAAGAGGAGAGCCAGCCCCAGCATTTT. Protein: CAIGKEESQPQHF.

V usage is TRBV4-1 and J usage is TRBJ1-3; the D gene is possibly TRBD1 (5 bases). The CDR3 runs 17 residues. The V end was cut by 0 bases, the J end by 0 bases, with 12 bases between. The germline CDR1 and CDR2 sequences are MGHRA and YSYEKL. The CDR3 DNA follows: TGCGCCAGCAGCCAAGAAGGGGCAGGCCGCTCTGGAAACACCATATATTTT. This translates into CASSQEGAGRSGNTIYF.

This rearrangement joins TRBV27 to TRBJ2-7; 13 bases fit TRBD2. Germline CDR1 MNHEY, CDR2 SMNVEV (reference sequence). V lost 6 bases to trimming and J lost 6 bases; unmatched junction nucleotides: 8. The CDR3 contains 15 residues. As DNA, the CDR3 is TGTGCCAGCAGGACCGGGACTAGCGGGATAAGCGAGCAGTACTTC. The encoded protein is CASRTGTSGISEQYF.

V and J are TRBV6-1 and TRBJ2-7; the D call may be TRBD1 or TRBD2 (5 bases each). The CDR3 consists of 14 residues. V was clipped by 7 bases and J by 6 bases, with 19 bases between them. Germline CDR1 and CDR2: MNHNS and SASEGT. The CDR3 region is CASTPGTWGGEQYF. CDR3 in DNA: TGTGCCAGCACGCCGGGGACGTGGGGCGGCGAGCAGTACTTC.

Points on this clone: This CDR3 is also generated by other DNA sequences in the sample. The V and J genes are TRBV6-5 and TRBJ1-2; D remains unclear. CDR1 is MNHEY and CDR2 is SVGAGI in the germline V gene. The CDR3 has 15 residues. Deletions cut 0 bases from V and 8 bases from J, with 16 bases between. The CDR3 loop is CASSYSLGSVYGYTF. In DNA form, the CDR3 reads TGTGCCAGCAGTTACTCGCTGGGTTCGGTCTACGGCTACACCTTC.